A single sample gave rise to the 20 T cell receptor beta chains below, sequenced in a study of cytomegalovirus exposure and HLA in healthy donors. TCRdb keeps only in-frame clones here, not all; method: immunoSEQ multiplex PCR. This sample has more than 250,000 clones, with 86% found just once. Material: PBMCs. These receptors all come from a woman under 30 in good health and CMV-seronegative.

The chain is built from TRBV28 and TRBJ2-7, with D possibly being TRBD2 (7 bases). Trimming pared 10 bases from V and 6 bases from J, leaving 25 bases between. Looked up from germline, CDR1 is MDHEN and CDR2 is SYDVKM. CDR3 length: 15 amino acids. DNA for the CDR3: TGTGCCATCGGGGGGAGCGGCGGTCCAGGGGCCGAGCAGTACTTC. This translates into CAIGGSGGPGAEQYF.

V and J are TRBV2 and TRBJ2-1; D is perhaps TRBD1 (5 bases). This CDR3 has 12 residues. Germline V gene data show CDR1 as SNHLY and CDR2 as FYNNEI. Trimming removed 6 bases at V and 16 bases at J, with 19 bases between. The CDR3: CASREINAQGFF. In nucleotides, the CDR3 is TGTGCCAGCAGGGAAATCAACGCCCAGGGTTTCTTC.

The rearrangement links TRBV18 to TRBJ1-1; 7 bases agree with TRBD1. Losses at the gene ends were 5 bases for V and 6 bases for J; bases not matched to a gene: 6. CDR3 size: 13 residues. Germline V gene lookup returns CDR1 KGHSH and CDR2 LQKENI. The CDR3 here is CASSSQTGPEAFF. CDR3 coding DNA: TGTGCCAGCTCATCTCAGACAGGGCCTGAAGCTTTCTTT.

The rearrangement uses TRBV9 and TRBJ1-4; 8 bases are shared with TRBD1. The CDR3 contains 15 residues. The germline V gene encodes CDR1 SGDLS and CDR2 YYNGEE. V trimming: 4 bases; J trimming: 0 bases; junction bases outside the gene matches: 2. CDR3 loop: CASSLQGATNEKLFF. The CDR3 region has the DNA TGTGCCAGCAGCCTACAGGGGGCAACTAATGAAAAACTGTTTTTT.

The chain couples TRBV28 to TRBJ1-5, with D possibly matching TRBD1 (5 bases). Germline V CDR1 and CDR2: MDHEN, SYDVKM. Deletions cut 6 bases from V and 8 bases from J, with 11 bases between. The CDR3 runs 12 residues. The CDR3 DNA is TGTGCCAGCAGACCCTGGGGGGAGCCCCAGCATTTT. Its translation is CASRPWGEPQHF.

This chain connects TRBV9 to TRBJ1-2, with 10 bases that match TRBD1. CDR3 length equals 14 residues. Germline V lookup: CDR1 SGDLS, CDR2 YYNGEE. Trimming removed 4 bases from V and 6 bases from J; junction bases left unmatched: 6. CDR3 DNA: TGTGCCAGCAGCCTGGGACAGGGGTTCGATGGCTACACCTTC. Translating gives CASSLGQGFDGYTF.

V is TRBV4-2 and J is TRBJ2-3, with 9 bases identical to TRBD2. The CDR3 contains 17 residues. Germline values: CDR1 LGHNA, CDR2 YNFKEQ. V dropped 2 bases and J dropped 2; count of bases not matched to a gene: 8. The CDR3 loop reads CASSQSTAGGPTDTQYF. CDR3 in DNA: TGTGCCAGCAGCCAATCCACAGCGGGAGGTCCCACAGATACGCAGTATTTT.

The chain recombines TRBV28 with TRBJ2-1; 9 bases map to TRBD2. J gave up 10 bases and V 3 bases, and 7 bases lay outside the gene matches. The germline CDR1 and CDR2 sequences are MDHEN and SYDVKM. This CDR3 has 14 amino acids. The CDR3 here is CASSFPGLAKEQFF. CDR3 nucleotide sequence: TGTGCCAGCAGTTTCCCGGGACTAGCAAAGGAGCAGTTCTTC.

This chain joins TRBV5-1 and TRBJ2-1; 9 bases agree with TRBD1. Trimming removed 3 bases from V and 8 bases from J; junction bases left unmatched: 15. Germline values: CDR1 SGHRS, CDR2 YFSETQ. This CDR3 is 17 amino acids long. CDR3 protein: CASSSSPGQGLSDEQFF. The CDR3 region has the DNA TGCGCCAGCAGCTCCTCGCCGGGACAGGGTCTTTCGGATGAGCAGTTCTTC.

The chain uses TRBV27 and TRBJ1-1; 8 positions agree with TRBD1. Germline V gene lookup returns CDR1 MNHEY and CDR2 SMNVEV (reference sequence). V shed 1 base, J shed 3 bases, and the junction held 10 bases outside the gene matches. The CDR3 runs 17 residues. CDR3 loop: CASSLLDRDGGDTEAFF. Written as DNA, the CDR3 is TGTGCCAGCAGTTTATTGGACAGGGACGGTGGCGACACTGAAGCTTTCTTT.

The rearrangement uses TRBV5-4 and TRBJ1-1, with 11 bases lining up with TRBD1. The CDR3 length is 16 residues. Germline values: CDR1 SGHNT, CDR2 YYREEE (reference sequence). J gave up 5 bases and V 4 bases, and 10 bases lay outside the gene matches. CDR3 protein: CASSRGGQGALTEAFF. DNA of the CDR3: TGTGCCAGCAGCCGGGGTGGACAGGGGGCCCTGACTGAAGCTTTCTTT.

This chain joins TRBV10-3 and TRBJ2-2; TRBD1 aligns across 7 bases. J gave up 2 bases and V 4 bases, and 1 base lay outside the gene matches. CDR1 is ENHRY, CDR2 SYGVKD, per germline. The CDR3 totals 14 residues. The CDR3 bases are TGTGCCATCAGTGGGGACAGTAACACCGGGGAGCTGTTTTTT. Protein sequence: CAISGDSNTGELFF.

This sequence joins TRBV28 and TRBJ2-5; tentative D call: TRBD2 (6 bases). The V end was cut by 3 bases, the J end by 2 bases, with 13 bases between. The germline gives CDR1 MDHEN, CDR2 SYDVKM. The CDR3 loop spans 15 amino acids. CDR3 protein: CASSFPWAGQETQYF. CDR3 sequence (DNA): TGTGCCAGCAGTTTCCCCTGGGCGGGGCAAGAGACCCAGTACTTC.

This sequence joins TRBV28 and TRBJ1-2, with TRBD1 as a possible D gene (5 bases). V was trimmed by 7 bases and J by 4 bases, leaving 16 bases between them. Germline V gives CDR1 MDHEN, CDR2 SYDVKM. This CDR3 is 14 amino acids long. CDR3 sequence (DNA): TGTGCCAGCACCGCTGATGGAGGGACCTATGGCTACACCTTC. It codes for CASTADGGTYGYTF.

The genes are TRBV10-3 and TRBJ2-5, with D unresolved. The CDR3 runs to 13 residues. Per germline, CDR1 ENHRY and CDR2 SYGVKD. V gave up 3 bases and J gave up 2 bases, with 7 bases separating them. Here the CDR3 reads CAISETPQETQYF. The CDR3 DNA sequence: TGTGCCATCAGTGAAACTCCGCAAGAGACCCAGTACTTC.

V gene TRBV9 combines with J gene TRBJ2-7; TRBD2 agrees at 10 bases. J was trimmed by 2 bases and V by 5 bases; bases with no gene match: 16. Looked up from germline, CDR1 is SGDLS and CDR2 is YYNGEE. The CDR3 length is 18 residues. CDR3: CASSQAGASGSLAYEQYF. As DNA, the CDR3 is TGTGCCAGCAGTCAAGCCGGGGCTAGCGGGAGCCTGGCCTACGAGCAGTACTTC.

The CDR3 coding sequence is TGTGCCAGCAGCCCTCCCTACAAAAACATTCAGTACTTC. Translated: CASSPPYKNIQYF. The V call is TRBV13, the J call TRBJ2-4; unclear D gene. The CDR3 covers 13 residues. V was cut by 5 bases and J by 3 bases, with 8 bases left in between. Germline V lookup: CDR1 PRHDT, CDR2 FYEKMQ (reference sequence).

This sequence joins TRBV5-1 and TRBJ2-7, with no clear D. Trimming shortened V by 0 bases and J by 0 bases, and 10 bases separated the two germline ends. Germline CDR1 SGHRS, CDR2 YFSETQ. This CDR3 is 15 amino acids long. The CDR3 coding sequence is TGCGCCAGCAGCTTGGCGGGTGGGTTCTCCTACGAGCAGTACTTC. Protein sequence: CASSLAGGFSYEQYF.

DNA for the CDR3: TGTGCCAGCAGCTTATATCAGGGTGGCTACACCTTC. This sequence encodes CASSLYQGGYTF. The V and J genes are TRBV7-2 and TRBJ1-2; TRBD1 might be the D (5 bases). Deletions cut 2 bases from V and 7 bases from J, with 8 bases between. The germline CDR1 and CDR2 sequences are SGHTA and FQGNSA. The CDR3 spans 12 residues.

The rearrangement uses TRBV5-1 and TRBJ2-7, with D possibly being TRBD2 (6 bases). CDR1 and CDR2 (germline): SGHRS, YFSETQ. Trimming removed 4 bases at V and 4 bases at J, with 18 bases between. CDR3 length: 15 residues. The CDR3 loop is CASSPDSEGLYEQYF. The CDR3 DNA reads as TGCGCCAGCAGCCCGGATTCAGAGGGACTTTACGAGCAGTACTTC.